Below, 25 T cell receptor beta chains from the same sample are listed, as sequenced in a study of T cell repertoires in aging, cancer and after chemotherapy. The template was genomic DNA from peripheral blood, not RNA. TRB rearrangements spanning V, D and J were amplified using mixed TRB-A/B primers. MiXCR, run by TCRdb on the multiplex PCR reads, gives a single entry per CDR3 protein. This table holds about 9,600 distinct CDR3 sequences, 20% to 25% found once. Source material: blood. These receptors all come from a human donor in good health.

This clonotype was observed once. A single base separates this from a much larger clone, so it may be a read error. This rearrangement joins TRBV20-1 to TRBJ2-2, with 7 bases that match TRBD1. The germline CDR1 and CDR2 sequences are DFQATT and SNEGSKA (reference sequence). V dropped 6 bases and J dropped 9; count of bases not matched to a gene: 7. The length of the CDR3 is 12 residues. CDR3 amino acids: CSASEGARELFF. The CDR3 nucleotides are TGCAGTGCCAGTGAGGGGGCCAGGGAGCTGTTTTTT.

In its sample, this clonotype ranks as medium-sized. The chain combines TRBV29-1 with TRBJ1-3, with D perhaps TRBD1 (5 bases). Looked up from germline, CDR1 is SQVTM and CDR2 is ANQGSEA. The CDR3 consists of 14 residues. V lost 4 bases and J lost 0, with 10 bases in between. The chain's CDR3 is CSVASGVSGNTIYF. As DNA, the CDR3 is TGCAGCGTTGCCTCGGGGGTCTCTGGAAACACCATATATTTT.

This clonotype was seen a few times. The chain combines TRBV6-5 with TRBJ1-1, with D possibly being TRBD1 (5 bases). Germline CDR1 and CDR2: MNHEY and SVGAGI. This CDR3 spans 15 amino acids. The V and J ends lost 2 bases and 1 base respectively, with 11 bases between them. The CDR3 sequence is CASSYQWDANTEAFF. CDR3 in DNA: TGTGCCAGCAGTTACCAGTGGGACGCGAACACTGAAGCTTTCTTT.

This clonotype occurred a few times. The CDR3 here is CSAKPPTGATNEKLFF. The DNA for the CDR3 is TGCAGTGCTAAACCCCCGACAGGGGCAACTAATGAAAAACTGTTTTTT. This sequence joins TRBV20-1 and TRBJ1-4, with 8 bases fitting TRBD1. Germline assignment: CDR1 DFQATT and CDR2 SNEGSKA (reference sequence). With 4 bases clipped from V and 0 bases from J, the junction kept 7 bases outside the gene matches. The CDR3 is 16 amino acids.

By share, this clonotype counts as medium-sized. V gene TRBV6-5 combines with J gene TRBJ1-2; weak D call: TRBD1 (5 bases). The CDR3 runs 14 residues. The germline V gene has CDR1 MNHEY and CDR2 SVGAGI. Trimming took off 6 bases at V and 3 bases at J, with 14 bases between the two ends. CDR3 bases: TGTGCCAGCAGCCTATATGGGGACGACTATGGCTACACCTTC. This codes for CASSLYGDDYGYTF.

This clonotype is medium-sized in the sample. The J gene is TRBJ1-1, the V gene TRBV19; D is undetermined. CDR1 is LNHDA and CDR2 is SQIVND in the germline V gene (reference sequence). The CDR3 covers 14 residues. V was clipped by 5 bases and J by 1 base, with 11 bases between them. CDR3 residues: CASSHDLRNTEAFF. The CDR3 bases are TGTGCCAGTAGTCACGATCTGCGGAACACTGAAGCTTTCTTT.

The chain links TRBV7-9 to TRBJ2-1; perhaps D is TRBD1 or TRBD2 (6 bases each). V lost 5 bases and J 1 base, leaving 15 bases between the germline ends. Germline loops: CDR1 SEHNR, CDR2 FQNEAQ (reference sequence). CDR3 size: 16 residues. DNA for the CDR3: TGTGCCAGCAGCACGGTAACAGGGACTTCCTACAATGAGCAGTTCTTC. This encodes CASSTVTGTSYNEQFF.

This clonotype ranks as medium-sized (0.01 to 0.1%). The V gene is TRBV15, the J gene TRBJ2-2; 7 positions match TRBD2. The CDR3 covers 16 residues. V dropped 3 bases and J dropped 3; count of bases not matched to a gene: 7. Looked up from germline, CDR1 is LNHNV and CDR2 is YYDKDF (reference sequence). CDR3 loop: CATSSVTSAYTGELFF. The CDR3 DNA reads as TGTGCCACCAGCAGTGTTACTAGCGCCTACACCGGGGAGCTGTTTTTT.

J is TRBJ2-3 and V is TRBV29-1; tentatively, D is TRBD1 (6 bases). Per germline, CDR1 SQVTM and CDR2 ANQGSEA. The CDR3 covers 16 residues. Deletions cut 2 bases from V and 2 bases from J, with 17 bases between. CDR3 in amino acids: CSVERTVRLITDTQYF. In nucleotides, the CDR3 is TGCAGCGTTGAACGGACAGTACGACTTATCACAGATACGCAGTATTTT.

This clonotype was counted between two and nine times. This chain uses TRBV10-3 with TRBJ2-7; no clear D. The CDR3 runs to 12 residues. Per germline, CDR1 ENHRY and CDR2 SYGVKD. V lost 8 bases, J lost 4 bases, and 12 bases lay in between. For the CDR3, the DNA is TGTGCCATCGGGGTGGGTCAATACGAGCAGTACTTC. Translation gives CAIGVGQYEQYF.

The chain joins TRBV27 to TRBJ2-7; the D call may be TRBD1 or TRBD2 (6 bases each). Germline V gene sequence: CDR1 MNHEY, CDR2 SMNVEV (reference sequence). The CDR3 spans 15 residues. With 3 bases removed from V and 0 bases from J, the gap between germline ends came to 12 bases. CDR3 sequence reads: CASSLEGVPSYEQYF. The CDR3 bases are TGTGCCAGCAGTTTGGAGGGGGTTCCCTCCTACGAGCAGTACTTC.

Note on this clonotype: A much larger clonotype is one base distant, so this may be a read error. The V gene is TRBV19, the J gene TRBJ2-1; D is perhaps TRBD1 (6 bases). The CDR3 length is 11 residues. Germline CDR1 is LNHDA and CDR2 is SQIVND (reference sequence). CDR3 sequence: CASSTTGELFF. CDR3 DNA sequence: TGTGCCAGTAGTACGACAGGTGAGCTGTTCTTC.

The chain recombines TRBV21-1 with TRBJ2-7; no check of the table's D call, TRBD1, against the DNA was made. TRBV21-1 has pseudogene status. CDR3 length: 19 residues. The CDR3 region is CASSKSTIRDRGGVYEQYF. The CDR3 region has the DNA TGTGCCAGCAGCAAAAGCACCATTAGGGACAGGGGCGGGGTTTACGAGCAGTACTTC.

This clonotype has a handful of counts. This chain connects TRBV27 to TRBJ2-7; 15 bases are shared with TRBD2. Germline V lookup: CDR1 MNHEY, CDR2 SMNVEV (reference sequence). V was pared by 7 bases and J by 4 bases, with 8 bases of the junction left unmatched. The CDR3 sequence is 16 residues long. The CDR3 reads CASNGWTSGRGYEQYF. The CDR3 bases are TGTGCCAGCAACGGGTGGACTAGCGGGAGGGGGTACGAGCAGTACTTC.

Comments on this clonotype: One junction end disagrees with the germline gene, perhaps due to a read error. The chain recombines TRBV20-1 with TRBJ2-7, with a possible D match to TRBD2 (5 bases). CDR1 and CDR2 (germline): DFQATT, SNEGSKA (reference sequence). CDR3 length equals 13 residues. CDR3 region: CSARPSEGNERYF. Here the CDR3 DNA reads TGCAGTGCTAGACCCTCTGAGGGAAACGAGCGGTACTTC.

Comments on this clonotype: The junction shows a germline mismatch at one end, possibly a read error. The chain couples TRBV13 to TRBJ2-7; TRBD2 matches at 7 bases. This CDR3 is 13 amino acids long. Germline V gene lookup returns CDR1 PRHDT and CDR2 FYEKMQ (reference sequence). The CDR3 spells CSSSLGLVPEQYF. Written as DNA, the CDR3 is TGTTCCAGCAGCCTTGGACTAGTCCCCGAGCAGTACTTC.

The chain carries TRBV5-6 and TRBJ1-5; maybe TRBD1 (5 bases). Trimming stripped 0 bases from V and 6 bases from J, with 13 bases between. This CDR3 region has 15 residues. Germline CDR1 SGHDT, CDR2 YYEEEE. The CDR3 nucleotides read TGTGCCAGCAGCTTGGCCCGGCTCGGGGGTCAGCCCCAGCATTTT. This gives the protein CASSLARLGGQPQHF.

This clonotype was seen a handful of times. The chain has TRBV7-9 and TRBJ2-7; D is undetermined. Between the trimmed V and J ends, which lost 4 bases and 2 bases, there was a span of 3 bases. This CDR3 is built from 11 residues. Germline loops: CDR1 SEHNR, CDR2 FQNEAQ (reference sequence). In DNA form, the CDR3 reads TGTGCCAGCAGCTATGCCTACGAGCAGTACTTC. It codes for CASSYAYEQYF. The full variable domain, completed using reference TRBV7-9 and TRBJ2-7, is DTGVSQNPRHKITKRGQNVTFRCDPISEHNRLYWYRQTLGQGPEFLTYFQNEAQLEKSRLLSDRFSAERPKGSFSTLEIQRTEQGDSAMYLCASSYAYEQYFGPGTRLTVT.

This clonotype was seen more than once but under ten times. The rearrangement joins TRBV28 to TRBJ1-2, with 10 bases aligning to TRBD1. The germline V gene has CDR1 MDHEN and CDR2 SYDVKM. The CDR3 runs to 14 residues. Trimming at V came to 5 bases and at J to 7 bases, leaving 7 bases not matched to a gene. The CDR3 is CASSLSGTGVGYTF. In DNA, the CDR3 is TGTGCCAGCAGTCTCTCCGGGACAGGGGTTGGCTACACCTTC.

The V call is TRBV4-1, the J call TRBJ2-3; D is undetermined. Trimming cost V 1 base and J 0 bases, with 11 bases left between them. The length of the CDR3 is 16 residues. Germline CDR1 and CDR2: MGHRA and YSYEKL. The CDR3 region has the DNA TGCGCCAGCAGCCAAGTTCTCGGGTCTAGCACAGATACGCAGTATTTT. It codes for CASSQVLGSSTDTQYF.

The chain recombines TRBV4-1 with TRBJ1-6; the D is unclear. CDR1 is MGHRA, CDR2 YSYEKL, per germline. The CDR3 has 15 amino acids. With 0 bases removed from V and 4 bases from J, the gap between germline ends came to 7 bases. The chain's CDR3 is CASSQDGQYNSPLHF. CDR3 bases: TGCGCCAGCAGCCAAGATGGGCAGTATAATTCACCCCTCCACTTT.

V gene TRBV10-3 combines with J gene TRBJ2-3; 10 nucleotides line up with TRBD2. The V segment lost 4 bases and the J segment 2 bases; nucleotides outside the gene matches: 3. The CDR3 has 15 residues. From germline, CDR1 is ENHRY and CDR2 SYGVKD. The CDR3 DNA reads as TGTGCCATCAGTGTTCTAGCGGGAGCCACAGATACGCAGTATTTT. Translating gives CAISVLAGATDTQYF.

This chain uses TRBV6-1 with TRBJ2-2; the match to TRBD2 covers 10 bases. V trimming: 5 bases; J trimming: 1 base; junction bases outside the gene matches: 1. CDR1 is MNHNS and CDR2 is SASEGT in the germline V gene. This CDR3 has 15 residues. The CDR3 region is CASSRLAGNTGELFF. The CDR3 DNA sequence: TGTGCCAGCAGTAGACTAGCGGGGAACACCGGGGAGCTGTTTTTT.

The genes are TRBV18 and TRBJ2-3; no reliable D call. From germline, CDR1 is KGHSH and CDR2 LQKENI. The CDR3 loop spans 14 amino acids. V lost 8 bases and J 0 bases, leaving 12 bases between the germline ends. In nucleotides, the CDR3 is TGTGCCAGCCGCGGAAGGCTAAGCACAGATACGCAGTATTTT. Translation: CASRGRLSTDTQYF.

This clonotype appeared a few times. This chain joins TRBV5-1 and TRBJ2-7; a weak D match, TRBD2 (6 bases). In germline, CDR1 is SGHRS, CDR2 YFSETQ. This CDR3 contains 16 residues. V gave up 5 bases and J gave up 0 bases, with 18 bases separating them. CDR3 nucleotides: TGCGCCAGCAGAATCTCCCTGGAAGCGGGCTCCTACGAGCAGTACTTC. Protein product: CASRISLEAGSYEQYF.